The 7 T cell receptor beta chains listed next were all sequenced from one sample in a study of cytomegalovirus exposure and HLA in healthy donors. Primers for the PCR totalled 60 Vbeta and 13 Jbeta. Generated by immunoSEQ multiplex PCR, the TCRdb table keeps only in-frame clones and is missing some. The table has more than 150,000 clones, roughly 80% seen once. Input material: PBMCs. The receptors stem from a middle-aged man in good health and CMV-seropositive.

The DNA for the CDR3 is TGTGCCAGCAGCGTAGCTGAGCGGCCCACAGATACGCAGTATTTT. Its protein is CASSVAERPTDTQYF. The chain has TRBV9 and TRBJ2-3; TRBD2 might be the D (5 bases). CDR3 length: 15 residues. Germline V lookup: CDR1 SGDLS, CDR2 YYNGEE. With 0 bases removed from V and 2 bases from J, the gap between germline ends came to 10 bases.

The gene calls are TRBV6-1 and TRBJ1-2; D remains unclear. This CDR3 region has 14 residues. Germline V CDR1 and CDR2: MNHNS, SASEGT. The V gene lost 1 base and the J gene lost 6 bases, with 12 bases spanning the gap. The CDR3 DNA follows: TGTGCCAGCAGTGAAGGGTCAGGCGGGGATGGCTACACCTTC. Translated: CASSEGSGGDGYTF.

This chain links TRBV5-1 with TRBJ2-1, with D tentatively TRBD1 (6 bases). The V gene's germline CDR1 is SGHRS and CDR2 YFSETQ. V was trimmed by 4 bases and J by 1 base, leaving 12 bases between them. The length of the CDR3 is 15 residues. The CDR3 protein is CASSNPQGSYNEQFF. In DNA form, the CDR3 reads TGCGCCAGCAGCAATCCGCAGGGGTCCTACAATGAGCAGTTCTTC.

This clone was seen once. The chain couples TRBV29-1 to TRBJ1-1; D is ambiguous. Germline loops: CDR1 SQVTM, CDR2 ANQGSEA. V was trimmed by 5 bases and J by 1 base, leaving 14 bases between them. This CDR3 contains 14 residues. CDR3 sequence: CSVSPGLANTEAFF. The CDR3 DNA reads as TGCAGCGTTTCGCCGGGCCTAGCGAACACTGAAGCTTTCTTT.

The V call is TRBV30, the J call TRBJ2-1; 15 nucleotides agree with TRBD2. This CDR3 spans 16 amino acids. Germline V lookup: CDR1 GTSNPN, CDR2 SVGIG (reference sequence). V dropped 0 bases and J dropped 11; count of bases not matched to a gene: 8. The CDR3 reads CAWSVGSGTSGRKQFF. For the CDR3, the DNA is TGTGCCTGGAGTGTGGGAAGCGGGACTAGCGGGAGGAAGCAGTTCTTC.

This rearrangement joins TRBV19 to TRBJ1-2; 7 bases are a match to TRBD1. J was trimmed by 1 base and V by 4 bases; bases with no gene match: 12. This CDR3 has 17 amino acids. CDR1 and CDR2 from the germline V gene are LNHDA and SQIVND (reference sequence). The CDR3 region is CASSTRTGFGVNYGYTF. The CDR3 coding sequence is TGTGCCAGTAGTACCAGGACAGGTTTCGGGGTTAACTATGGCTACACCTTC.

In its sample, this clone was seen a few times. The chain combines TRBV6-5 with TRBJ1-1; 7 positions match TRBD1. The CDR3 contains 14 residues. V shed 6 bases, J shed 1 base, and the junction held 5 bases outside the gene matches. CDR1 is MNHEY and CDR2 is SVGAGI in the germline V gene. The CDR3 loop is CASRVGGPNTEAFF. The CDR3 nucleotides read TGTGCCAGCAGGGTAGGGGGCCCGAACACTGAAGCTTTCTTT.